The 26 T cell receptor beta chains below were found in one sample sequenced in a study of Graves' ophthalmopathy and Graves' hyperthyroidism. The study amplified TCR beta CDR3 regions using RNA transcripts. The first-round RT-PCR employed HTBI primers together with the Qiagen OneStep RT-PCR kit. A multiplex PCR was then performed as the second round. In TCRdb, the multiplex PCR reads were re-called with MiXCR into one record per CDR3 protein. Here the sample spans 350,000 or so distinct CDR3 sequences, about a sixth being singletons. Sequencing was carried out using peripheral blood. The source of these receptors is an adult man with Graves' ophthalmopathy.

This clonotype was counted at least ten times. The rearrangement links TRBV7-2 to TRBJ1-1; a possible D gene is TRBD1 (6 bases). CDR3 length equals 14 residues. V shed 6 bases and J shed 7 bases, with 18 bases lying between them. Germline V gives CDR1 SGHTA, CDR2 FQGNSA. The CDR3 spells CASRAKNRGDEAFF. CDR3 DNA: TGTGCCAGCAGGGCAAAAAATAGGGGGGATGAAGCTTTCTTT.

In its sample, this clonotype was seen many times. The chain has TRBV16 and TRBJ1-2; D gene ambiguous. Germline CDR1 KGHSY, CDR2 FQNENV. This CDR3 has 14 amino acids. Trimming left V 1 base short and J 4 bases short, with 10 bases between. The DNA of the CDR3 is TGTGCCAGCAGCCAATTTGAGGAGGTCTATGGCTACACCTTC. It encodes CASSQFEEVYGYTF.

The V call is TRBV7-2, the J call TRBJ2-2; D not resolved. The CDR3 length is 16 residues. V lost 5 bases and J 0 bases, leaving 13 bases between the germline ends. CDR1 is SGHTA, CDR2 FQGNSA, per germline. The CDR3, as DNA: TGTGCCAGCAGCCGTCCCTGGCAGGCGAACACCGGGGAGCTGTTTTTT. As protein: CASSRPWQANTGELFF. Variable domain in full (rest from reference TRBV7-2 and TRBJ2-2): GAGVSQSPSNKVTEKGKDVELRCDPISGHTALYWYRQSLGQGLEFLIYFQGNSAPDKSGLPSDRFSAERTGGSVSTLTIQRTQQEDSAVYLCASSRPWQANTGELFFGEGSRLTVL.

This clonotype was detected a few times. The chain employs TRBV30 and TRBJ1-2; D not resolved. The CDR3 runs 14 residues. Germline CDR1 is GTSNPN and CDR2 is SVGIG (reference sequence). V shed 2 bases and J shed 6 bases, with 16 bases lying between them. As DNA, the CDR3 is TGTGCCTGGAGTCCGGGGAGTAGAGTCCATGGCTACACCTTC. As protein: CAWSPGSRVHGYTF.

This clonotype occurred many times. V is TRBV2 and J is TRBJ2-5; D not resolved. V dropped 3 bases and J dropped 1 base, with 6 bases sitting between them. In germline, CDR1 is SNHLY, CDR2 FYNNEI. The CDR3 is made up of 13 amino acids. CDR3 nucleotides: TGTGCCAGCAGTGAGCTCGGCCAAGAGACCCAGTACTTC. It encodes CASSELGQETQYF.

This clonotype has ten or more counts. The chain is built from TRBV30 and TRBJ2-5; possible D gene TRBD1, 5 bases. The length of the CDR3 is 18 residues. Trimming removed 3 bases at V and 5 bases at J, with 28 bases between. CDR1 is GTSNPN and CDR2 is SVGIG in the germline V gene (reference sequence). The CDR3: CAWRATVASARARETQYF. The CDR3 nucleotides are TGTGCCTGGAGAGCGACTGTGGCCTCCGCCAGGGCACGGGAGACCCAGTACTTC.

This chain joins TRBV12-3 or TRBV12-4 and TRBJ1-6, with a possible D match to TRBD1 (5 bases). The CDR3 is made up of 17 amino acids. V lost 8 bases and J 0 bases, leaving 17 bases between the germline ends. Here the CDR3 DNA reads TGTGCCAGCCGCCTTCAGGTCGGGGGCTCCTATAATTCACCCCTCCACTTT. Its translation: CASRLQVGGSYNSPLHF.

This clonotype was counted ten times or more. The V gene is TRBV9, the J gene TRBJ1-3; 10 bases map to TRBD1. The germline CDR1 and CDR2 sequences are SGDLS and YYNGEE. Trimming at V came to 0 bases and at J to 4 bases, leaving 7 bases not matched to a gene. CDR3 length equals 17 residues. The chain's CDR3 is CASSVATGTGEGNTIYF. The CDR3 bases are TGTGCCAGCAGCGTAGCAACCGGGACAGGGGAGGGAAACACCATATATTTT.

At least ten counts were recorded for this clonotype. The genes are TRBV4-2 and TRBJ1-2, with 9 bases fitting TRBD1. The V and J ends lost 1 base and 4 bases, in that order; junction bases with no gene match: 10. Germline V gene sequence: CDR1 LGHNA, CDR2 YNFKEQ. This CDR3 contains 17 residues. Here the CDR3 reads CASSQAAYRGRFYGYTF. CDR3 coding DNA: TGTGCCAGCAGCCAAGCGGCGTACAGGGGGCGCTTCTATGGCTACACCTTC.

This clonotype was observed at least ten times. The genes are TRBV12-3 or TRBV12-4 and TRBJ1-1; no firm D call. V was shortened by 7 bases and J by 0 bases, with 12 bases between the two germline ends. The CDR3 covers 14 residues. The CDR3 sequence is CASTLTTMNTEAFF. For the CDR3, the DNA is TGTGCCAGCACCTTGACGACGATGAACACTGAAGCTTTCTTT.

This clonotype was seen at least ten times. V usage is TRBV7-9 and J usage is TRBJ1-5; D is unresolved. Germline CDR1 SEHNR, CDR2 FQNEAQ (reference sequence). CDR3 length equals 13 residues. The V gene lost 6 bases and the J gene lost 5 bases, with 11 bases spanning the gap. The CDR3 spells CASSYLDYQPQHF. The CDR3 DNA reads as TGTGCCAGCAGTTACCTCGACTATCAGCCCCAGCATTTT.

This clonotype appeared many times. One end of the junction fails to match germline, which may point to a read error. The chain combines TRBV3-1 with TRBJ2-5, with unresolved D. Germline V gives CDR1 LGHDT, CDR2 YNNKEL (reference sequence). This CDR3 region has 12 residues. In DNA, the CDR3 is TGTGCCAGCAGCCAAGTTGATCTTGACTTGCTCTTC. It is translated as CASSQVDLDLLF.

This chain joins TRBV10-3 and TRBJ1-2, with D perhaps matching TRBD1 (5 bases). The V gene's germline CDR1 is ENHRY and CDR2 SYGVKD. V lost 5 bases and J 2 bases, leaving 6 bases between the germline ends. This CDR3 spans 12 amino acids. The CDR3 DNA is TGTGCCATCAGTCGGGGCAACTATGGCTACACCTTC. Its protein is CAISRGNYGYTF.

The table lists this clonotype with a count of one. With a much larger clone just one base away, this may be a read error. V gene TRBV19 combines with J gene TRBJ2-7; TRBD2 matches 8 bases. The V segment lost 5 bases and the J segment 1 base; nucleotides outside the gene matches: 7. Germline CDR1 is LNHDA and CDR2 is SQIVND (reference sequence). The CDR3 is 15 residues long. CDR3 region: CASSQRREVSYEQYF. The CDR3, as DNA: TGTGCCAGTAGTCAGCGGCGGGAGGTTTCCTACGAGCAGTACTTC. The whole variable domain, remainder taken from reference TRBV19 and TRBJ2-7, is DGGITQSPKYLFRKEGQNVTLSCEQNLNHDAMYWYRQDPGQGLRLIYYSQIVNDFQKGDIAEGYSVSREKKESFPLTVTSAQKNPTAFYLCASSQRREVSYEQYFGPGTRLTVT.

This clonotype was seen repeatedly, ten times or more. This chain joins TRBV19 and TRBJ1-2; D is undetermined. V shed 0 bases and J shed 4 bases, with 15 bases lying between them. Looked up from germline, CDR1 is LNHDA and CDR2 is SQIVND (reference sequence). This CDR3 spans 16 amino acids. The CDR3 DNA is TGTGCCAGTAGTATAGAAGCCGCCAGCGTGGCCTATGGCTACACCTTC. This encodes CASSIEAASVAYGYTF.

This clonotype was observed many times. Relative to the germline gene, one junction end is altered; a read error may explain this. V is TRBV29-1 and J is TRBJ2-7; 12 positions match TRBD2. The germline gives CDR1 SQVTM, CDR2 ANQGSEA. This CDR3 is 16 amino acids long. This CDR3 reads CSVGLQGLAGRYGQYF. For the CDR3, the DNA is TGCAGCGTTGGCCTTCAAGGACTAGCGGGGCGCTACGGGCAGTACTTC.

This clonotype was seen ten or more times. J is TRBJ1-3 and V is TRBV12-3 or TRBV12-4, with D possibly matching TRBD1 (6 bases). The CDR3 is 14 amino acids. Deletions cut 6 bases from V and 1 base from J, with 10 bases between. The CDR3 region is CASRKGQSGNTIYF. As DNA, the CDR3 is TGTGCCAGCAGAAAAGGACAGTCTGGAAACACCATATATTTT.

The rearrangement uses TRBV19 and TRBJ2-7; maybe TRBD2 (6 bases). V lost 5 bases, J lost 7 bases, and 9 bases lay in between. CDR3 length equals 11 residues. CDR1 is LNHDA, CDR2 SQIVND, per germline (reference sequence). This CDR3 is CASSGAGEQYF. Written as DNA, the CDR3 is TGTGCCAGTAGTGGGGCGGGAGAGCAGTACTTC.

Many counts were recorded for this clonotype. V and J are TRBV3-1 and TRBJ1-6; D unresolved. Trimming took off 9 bases at V and 8 bases at J, with 20 bases between the two ends. Germline values: CDR1 LGHDT, CDR2 YNNKEL (reference sequence). The CDR3 totals 15 residues. CDR3 DNA sequence: TGTGCCAGAAGGAAAATTGGGGTGGTGGATTCACCCCTCCACTTT. It codes for CARRKIGVVDSPLHF.

This clonotype has a count of ten or more. The chain employs TRBV29-1 and TRBJ1-2; no definite D call. Germline V gene sequence: CDR1 SQVTM, CDR2 ANQGSEA. Trimming pared 6 bases from V and 10 bases from J, leaving 15 bases between. The CDR3 is 11 amino acids. The CDR3 nucleotides are TGCAGCGTCGCACTTAGCGCTGACTACACCTTC. Amino acid sequence: CSVALSADYTF.

To note about this clonotype: This CDR3 fails to terminate in the conserved phenylalanine or tryptophan, so it likely reflects a read error. CDR3 bases: TGTGCCAGCAGTTTGACAGAAATGAACACTGAAGCTTTCCTT. It encodes CASSLTEMNTEAFL. The chain uses TRBV6-5 and TRBJ1-1; D possibly corresponds to TRBD1 (5 bases). Germline loops: CDR1 MNHEY, CDR2 SVGAGI. V shed 4 bases and J shed 0 bases, with 9 bases lying between them. This CDR3 has 14 amino acids.

Ten or more counts support this clonotype. The rearrangement links TRBV7-2 to TRBJ1-3; perhaps TRBD1 as D (5 bases). The CDR3 totals 15 residues. CDR1 SGHTA and CDR2 FQGNSA come from the germline V gene. The V gene lost 5 bases and the J gene lost 5 bases, with 16 bases spanning the gap. CDR3: CASSLVSGLRNTIYF. DNA of the CDR3: TGTGCCAGCAGCCTTGTGTCGGGGCTGAGAAACACCATATATTTT. The variable domain in full, with the rest retrieved from reference TRBV7-2 and TRBJ1-3, is GAGVSQSPSNKVTEKGKDVELRCDPISGHTALYWYRQSLGQGLEFLIYFQGNSAPDKSGLPSDRFSAERTGGSVSTLTIQRTQQEDSAVYLCASSLVSGLRNTIYFGEGSWLTVV.

J is TRBJ2-7 and V is TRBV6-2 or TRBV6-3, with 8 bases fitting TRBD1. Germline loops: CDR1 MNHEY, CDR2 SVGEGT. The CDR3 has 15 amino acids. With V trimmed by 6 bases and J by 2 bases, 9 bases remained unmatched. The CDR3 sequence is CASSSLRTGTYEQYF. For the CDR3, the DNA is TGTGCCAGCAGCTCCCTCCGGACAGGGACCTACGAGCAGTACTTC.

Ten or more counts support this clonotype. The V and J genes are TRBV6-5 and TRBJ1-6; D gene unclear. Trimming took off 6 bases at V and 7 bases at J, with 22 bases between the two ends. The CDR3 contains 17 residues. CDR1 and CDR2 (germline): MNHEY, SVGAGI. The CDR3 loop is CASSRTTASPHNSPLHF. In nucleotides, the CDR3 is TGTGCCAGCAGCCGAACAACGGCATCCCCCCACAATTCACCCCTCCACTTT.

This clonotype was counted ten times or more. The CDR3 spells CASSAGTGRSGELFF. The CDR3 DNA is TGTGCCAGCAGCGCCGGGACAGGGAGGTCCGGGGAGCTGTTTTTT. The rearrangement uses TRBV7-9 and TRBJ2-2; 9 positions agree with TRBD1. V was pared by 5 bases and J by 6 bases, with 7 bases of the junction left unmatched. Per the germline V gene, CDR1 is SEHNR and CDR2 is FQNEAQ (reference sequence). The CDR3 consists of 15 residues.

This clonotype appeared many times. The rearrangement uses TRBV7-9 and TRBJ2-7, with unresolved D. The V gene lost 7 bases and the J gene lost 1 base, with 8 bases spanning the gap. The CDR3 runs to 12 residues. Germline CDR1 and CDR2: SEHNR and FQNEAQ (reference sequence). CDR3 sequence reads: CASTLSSYEQYF. The CDR3 nucleotides are TGTGCCAGCACCCTTTCATCCTACGAGCAGTACTTC.